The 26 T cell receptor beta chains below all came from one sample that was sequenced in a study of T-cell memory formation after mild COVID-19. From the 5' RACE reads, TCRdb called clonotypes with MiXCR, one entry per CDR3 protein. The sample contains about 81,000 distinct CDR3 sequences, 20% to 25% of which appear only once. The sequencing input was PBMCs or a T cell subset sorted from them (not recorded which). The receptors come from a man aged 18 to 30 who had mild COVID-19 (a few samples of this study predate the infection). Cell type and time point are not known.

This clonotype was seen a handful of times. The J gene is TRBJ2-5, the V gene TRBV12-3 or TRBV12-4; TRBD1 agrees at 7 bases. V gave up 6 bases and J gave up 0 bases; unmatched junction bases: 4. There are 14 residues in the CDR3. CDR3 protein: CASRRDRDQETQYF. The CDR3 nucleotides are TGTGCCAGCAGGCGCGACAGGGACCAAGAGACCCAGTACTTC.

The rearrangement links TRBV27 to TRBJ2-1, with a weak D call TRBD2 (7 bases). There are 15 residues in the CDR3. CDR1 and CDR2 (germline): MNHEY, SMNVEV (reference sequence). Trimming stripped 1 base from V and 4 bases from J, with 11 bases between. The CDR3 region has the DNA TGTGCCAGCAGTTTATTAGGGGGGGGATACAATGAGCAGTTCTTC. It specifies CASSLLGGGYNEQFF.

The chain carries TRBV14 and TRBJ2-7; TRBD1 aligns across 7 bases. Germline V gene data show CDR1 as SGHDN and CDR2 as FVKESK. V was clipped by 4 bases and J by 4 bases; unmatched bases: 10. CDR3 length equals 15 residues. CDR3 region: CASSPFPPTGYEQYF. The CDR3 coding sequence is TGTGCCAGCAGCCCTTTCCCCCCGACAGGGTACGAGCAGTACTTC.

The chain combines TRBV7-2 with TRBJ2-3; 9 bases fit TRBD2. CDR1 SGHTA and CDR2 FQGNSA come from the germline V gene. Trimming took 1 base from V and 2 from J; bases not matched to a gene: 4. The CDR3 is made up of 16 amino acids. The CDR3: CASSLGLAAVTDTQYF. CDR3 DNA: TGTGCCAGCAGCTTAGGACTAGCGGCGGTCACAGATACGCAGTATTTT.

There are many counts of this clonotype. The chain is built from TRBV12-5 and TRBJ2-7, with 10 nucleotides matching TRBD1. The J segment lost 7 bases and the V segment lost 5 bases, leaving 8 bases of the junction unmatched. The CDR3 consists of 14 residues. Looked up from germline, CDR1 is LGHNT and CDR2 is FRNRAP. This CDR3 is CASGPGTGVIEQYF. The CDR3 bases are TGTGCTAGTGGTCCCGGGACAGGGGTCATAGAGCAGTACTTC.

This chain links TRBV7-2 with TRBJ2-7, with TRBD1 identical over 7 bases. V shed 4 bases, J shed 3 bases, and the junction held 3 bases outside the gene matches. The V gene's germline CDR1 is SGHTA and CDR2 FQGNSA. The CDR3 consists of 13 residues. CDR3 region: CASSWAGGYEQYV. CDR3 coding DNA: TGTGCCAGCAGCTGGGCAGGGGGCTACGAGCAGTACGTC.

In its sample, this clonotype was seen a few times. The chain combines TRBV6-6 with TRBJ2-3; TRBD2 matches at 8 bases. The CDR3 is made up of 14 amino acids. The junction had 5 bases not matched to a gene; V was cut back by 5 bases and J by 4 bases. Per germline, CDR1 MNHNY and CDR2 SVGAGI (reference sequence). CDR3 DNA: TGTGCCAGCAGTCCCGGGGGGGCCTCAGATACGCAGTATTTT. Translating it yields CASSPGGASDTQYF.

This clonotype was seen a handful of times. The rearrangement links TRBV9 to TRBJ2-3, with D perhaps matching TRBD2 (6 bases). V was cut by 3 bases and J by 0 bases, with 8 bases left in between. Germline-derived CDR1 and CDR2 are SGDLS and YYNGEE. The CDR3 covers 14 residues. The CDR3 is CASSGGDSTDTQYF. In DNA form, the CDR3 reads TGTGCCAGCAGCGGGGGGGACAGCACAGATACGCAGTATTTT.

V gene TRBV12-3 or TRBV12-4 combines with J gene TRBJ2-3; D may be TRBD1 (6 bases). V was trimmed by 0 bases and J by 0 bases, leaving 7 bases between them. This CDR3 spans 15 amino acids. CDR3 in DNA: TGTGCCAGCAGTTTAGCCAGGGGAAGCACAGATACGCAGTATTTT. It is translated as CASSLARGSTDTQYF.

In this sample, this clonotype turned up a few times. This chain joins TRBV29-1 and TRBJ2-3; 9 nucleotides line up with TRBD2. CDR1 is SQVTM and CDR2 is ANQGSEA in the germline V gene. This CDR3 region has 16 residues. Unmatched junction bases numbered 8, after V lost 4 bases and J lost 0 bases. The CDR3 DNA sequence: TGCAGCGTTGTGGTAGCGGGGGCGCCTAGCACAGATACGCAGTATTTT. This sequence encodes CSVVVAGAPSTDTQYF.

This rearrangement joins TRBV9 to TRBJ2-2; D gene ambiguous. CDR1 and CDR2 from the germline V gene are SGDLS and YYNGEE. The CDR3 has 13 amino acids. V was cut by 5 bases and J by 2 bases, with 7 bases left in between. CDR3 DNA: TGTGCCAGCAGGAGACAAAACACCGGGGAGCTGTTTTTT. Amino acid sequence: CASRRQNTGELFF. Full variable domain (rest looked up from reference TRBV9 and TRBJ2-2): DSGVTQTPKHLITATGQRVTLRCSPRSGDLSVYWYQQSLDQGLQFLIQYYNGEERAKGNILERFSAQQFPDLHSELNLSSLELGDSALYFCASRRQNTGELFFGEGSRLTVL.

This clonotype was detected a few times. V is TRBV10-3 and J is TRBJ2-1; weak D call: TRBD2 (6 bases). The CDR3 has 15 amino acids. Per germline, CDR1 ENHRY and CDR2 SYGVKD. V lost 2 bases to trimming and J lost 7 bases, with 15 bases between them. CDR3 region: CAISEGQWGDNEQFF. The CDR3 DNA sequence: TGTGCCATCAGTGAGGGTCAGTGGGGGGATAATGAGCAGTTCTTC.

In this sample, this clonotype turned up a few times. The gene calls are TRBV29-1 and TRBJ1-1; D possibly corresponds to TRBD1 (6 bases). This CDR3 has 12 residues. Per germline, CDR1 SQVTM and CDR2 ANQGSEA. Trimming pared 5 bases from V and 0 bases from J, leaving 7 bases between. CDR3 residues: CSVTGLNTEAFF. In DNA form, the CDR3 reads TGCAGCGTTACAGGGTTGAACACTGAAGCTTTCTTT.

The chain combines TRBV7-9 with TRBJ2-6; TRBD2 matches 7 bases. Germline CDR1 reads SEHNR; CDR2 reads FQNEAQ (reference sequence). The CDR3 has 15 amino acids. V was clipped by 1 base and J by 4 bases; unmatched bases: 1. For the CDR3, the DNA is TGTGCCAGCAGCTTAGAGCGGGACGGGGCCAACGTCCTGACTTTC. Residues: CASSLERDGANVLTF.

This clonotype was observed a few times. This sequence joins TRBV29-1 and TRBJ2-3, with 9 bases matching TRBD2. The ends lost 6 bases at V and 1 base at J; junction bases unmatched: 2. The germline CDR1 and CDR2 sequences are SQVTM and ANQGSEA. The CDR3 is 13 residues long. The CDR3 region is CSVPSGGTDTQYF. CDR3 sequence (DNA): TGCAGCGTCCCTAGCGGGGGCACAGATACGCAGTATTTT.

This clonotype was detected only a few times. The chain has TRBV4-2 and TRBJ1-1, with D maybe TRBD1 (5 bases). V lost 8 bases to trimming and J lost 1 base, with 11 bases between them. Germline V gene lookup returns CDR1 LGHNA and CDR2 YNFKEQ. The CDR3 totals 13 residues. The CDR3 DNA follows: TGTGCCAGCTTTGGAGGACAGAACACTGAAGCTTTCTTT. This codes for CASFGGQNTEAFF.

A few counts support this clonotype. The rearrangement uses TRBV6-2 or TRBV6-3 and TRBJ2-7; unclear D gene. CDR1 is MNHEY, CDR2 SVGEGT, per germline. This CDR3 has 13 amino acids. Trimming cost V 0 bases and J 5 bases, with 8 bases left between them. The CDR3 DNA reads TGTGCCAGCAGTTACTCACTTGGGAACGAGCAGTACGTC. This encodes CASSYSLGNEQYV.

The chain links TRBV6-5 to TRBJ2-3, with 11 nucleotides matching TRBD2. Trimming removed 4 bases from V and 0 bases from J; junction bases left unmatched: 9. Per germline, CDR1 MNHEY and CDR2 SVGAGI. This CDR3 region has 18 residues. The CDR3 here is CASSWVAGGFTSTDTQYF. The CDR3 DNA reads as TGTGCCAGCAGTTGGGTAGCGGGGGGGTTCACTAGCACAGATACGCAGTATTTT.

The CDR3 loop reads CATSDANRDRVRYGYTF. For the CDR3, the DNA is TGTGCCACCAGTGATGCTAATAGGGACAGGGTACGCTATGGCTACACCTTC. This rearrangement joins TRBV24-1 to TRBJ1-2, with 9 bases aligning to TRBD1. V dropped 3 bases and J dropped 4; count of bases not matched to a gene: 11. The CDR3 contains 17 residues. Per germline, CDR1 KGHDR and CDR2 SFDVKD.

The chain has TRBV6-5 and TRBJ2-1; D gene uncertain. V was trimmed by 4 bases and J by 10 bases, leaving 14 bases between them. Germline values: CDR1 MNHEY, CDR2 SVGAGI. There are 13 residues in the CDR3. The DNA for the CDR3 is TGTGCCAGCAGTTGGTACGGAGTCGAGGAGCAGTTCTTC. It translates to CASSWYGVEEQFF.

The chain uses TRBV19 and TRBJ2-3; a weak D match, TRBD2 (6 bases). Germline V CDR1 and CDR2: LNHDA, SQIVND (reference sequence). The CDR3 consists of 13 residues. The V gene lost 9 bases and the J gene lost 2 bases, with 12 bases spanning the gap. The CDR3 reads CASSGLHTDTQYF. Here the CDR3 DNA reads TGTGCCAGCTCGGGACTCCACACAGATACGCAGTATTTT.

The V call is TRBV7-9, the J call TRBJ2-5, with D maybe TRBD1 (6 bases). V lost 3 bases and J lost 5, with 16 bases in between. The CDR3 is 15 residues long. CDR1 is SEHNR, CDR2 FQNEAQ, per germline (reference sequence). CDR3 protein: CASSLGQGIRETQYF. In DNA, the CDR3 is TGTGCCAGCAGCTTGGGCCAGGGGATACGGGAGACCCAGTACTTC.

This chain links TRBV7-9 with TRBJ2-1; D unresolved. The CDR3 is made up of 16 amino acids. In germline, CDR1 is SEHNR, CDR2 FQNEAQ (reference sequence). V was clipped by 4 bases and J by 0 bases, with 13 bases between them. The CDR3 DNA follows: TGTGCCAGCAGCTCCCTCCGGTCCAACTCCTACAATGAGCAGTTCTTC. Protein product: CASSSLRSNSYNEQFF. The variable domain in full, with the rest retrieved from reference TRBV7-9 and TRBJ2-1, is DTGVSQNPRHKITKRGQNVTFRCDPISEHNRLYWYRQTLGQGPEFLTYFQNEAQLEKSRLLSDRFSAERPKGSFSTLEIQRTEQGDSAMYLCASSSLRSNSYNEQFFGPGTRLTVL.

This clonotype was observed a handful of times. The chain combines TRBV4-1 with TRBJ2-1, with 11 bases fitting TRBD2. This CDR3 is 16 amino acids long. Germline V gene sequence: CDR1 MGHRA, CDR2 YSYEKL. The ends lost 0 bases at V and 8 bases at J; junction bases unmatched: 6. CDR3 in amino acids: CASSQDLAGGRDEQFF. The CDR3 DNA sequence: TGCGCCAGCAGCCAAGATCTAGCGGGGGGCCGGGATGAGCAGTTCTTC.

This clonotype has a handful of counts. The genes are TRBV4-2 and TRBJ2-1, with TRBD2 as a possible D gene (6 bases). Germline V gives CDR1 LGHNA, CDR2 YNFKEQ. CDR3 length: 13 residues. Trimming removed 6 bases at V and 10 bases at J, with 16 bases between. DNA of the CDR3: TGTGCCAGCAGTCCCCGCCCCGGAGGGGAGCAGTTCTTC. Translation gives CASSPRPGGEQFF.

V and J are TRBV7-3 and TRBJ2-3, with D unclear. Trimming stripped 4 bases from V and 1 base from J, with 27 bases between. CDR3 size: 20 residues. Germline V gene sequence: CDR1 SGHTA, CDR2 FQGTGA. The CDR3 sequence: CASSSLGRHHSSRGTDTQYF. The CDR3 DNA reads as TGTGCCAGCAGCTCACTTGGTCGTCACCACAGTTCCCGAGGCACAGATACGCAGTATTTT.